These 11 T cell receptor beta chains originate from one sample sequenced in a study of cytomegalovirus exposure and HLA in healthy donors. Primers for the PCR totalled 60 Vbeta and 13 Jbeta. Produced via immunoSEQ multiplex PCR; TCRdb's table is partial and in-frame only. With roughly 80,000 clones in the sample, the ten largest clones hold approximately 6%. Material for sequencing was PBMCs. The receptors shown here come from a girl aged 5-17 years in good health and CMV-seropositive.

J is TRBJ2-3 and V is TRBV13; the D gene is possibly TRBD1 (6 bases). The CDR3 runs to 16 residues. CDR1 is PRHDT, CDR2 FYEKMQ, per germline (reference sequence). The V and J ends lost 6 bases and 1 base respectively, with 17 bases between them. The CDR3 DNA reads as TGTGCCAGCAGTCCACCCGGGACATGGGGCACAGATACGCAGTATTTT. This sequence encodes CASSPPGTWGTDTQYF.

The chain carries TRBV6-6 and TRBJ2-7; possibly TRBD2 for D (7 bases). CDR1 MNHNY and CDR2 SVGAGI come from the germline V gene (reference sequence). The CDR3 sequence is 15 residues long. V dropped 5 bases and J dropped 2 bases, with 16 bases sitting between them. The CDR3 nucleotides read TGTGCCAGCAGTGGTCGGGGAGGGGGGACCTACGAGCAGTACGTC. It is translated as CASSGRGGGTYEQYV.

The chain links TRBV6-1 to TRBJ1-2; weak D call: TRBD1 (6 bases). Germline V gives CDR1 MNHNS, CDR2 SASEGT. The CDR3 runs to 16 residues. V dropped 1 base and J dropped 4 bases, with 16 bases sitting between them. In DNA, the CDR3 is TGTGCCAGCAGTGAAGATATAATAGGACAGATCTATGGCTACACCTTC. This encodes CASSEDIIGQIYGYTF.

CDR3 loop: CASSRTRLGSTDTQYF. The DNA for the CDR3 is TGTGCCAGCTCACGGACCAGACTAGGAAGCACAGATACGCAGTATTTT. This rearrangement joins TRBV18 to TRBJ2-3; D perhaps matches TRBD2 (6 bases). The germline CDR1 and CDR2 sequences are KGHSH and LQKENI. The CDR3 runs 16 residues. Trimming removed 4 bases at V and 0 bases at J, with 14 bases between.

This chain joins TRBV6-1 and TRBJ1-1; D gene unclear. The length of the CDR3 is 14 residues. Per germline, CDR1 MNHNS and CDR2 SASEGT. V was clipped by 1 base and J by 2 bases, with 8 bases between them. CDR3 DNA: TGTGCCAGCAGTGAAGGGGCACTTAACACTGAAGCTTTCTTT. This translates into CASSEGALNTEAFF.

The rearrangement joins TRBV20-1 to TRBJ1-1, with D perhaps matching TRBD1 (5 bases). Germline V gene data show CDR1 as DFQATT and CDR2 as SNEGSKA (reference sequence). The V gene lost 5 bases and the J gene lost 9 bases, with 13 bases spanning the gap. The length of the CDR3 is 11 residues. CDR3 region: CSAQGPVQAFF. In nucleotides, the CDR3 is TGCAGTGCTCAGGGCCCTGTCCAAGCTTTCTTT.

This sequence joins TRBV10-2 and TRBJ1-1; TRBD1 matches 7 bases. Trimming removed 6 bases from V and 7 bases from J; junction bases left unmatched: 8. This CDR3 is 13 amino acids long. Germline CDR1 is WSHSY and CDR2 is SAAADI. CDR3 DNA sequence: TGCGCCAGCAGCCGGGACAGCGGCATTGAAGCTTTCTTT. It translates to CASSRDSGIEAFF.

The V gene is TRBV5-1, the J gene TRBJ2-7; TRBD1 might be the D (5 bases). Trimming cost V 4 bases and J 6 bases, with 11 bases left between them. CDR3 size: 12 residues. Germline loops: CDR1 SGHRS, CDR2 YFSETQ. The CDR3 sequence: CASSLWGCEQYF. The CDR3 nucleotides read TGCGCCAGCAGCCTCTGGGGCTGCGAGCAGTACTTC.

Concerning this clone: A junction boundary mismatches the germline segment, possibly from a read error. The CDR3 loop is CAISEAREDFF. CDR3 DNA sequence: TGTGCCATCAGTGAGGCGAGGGAAGATTTCTTT. The chain employs TRBV10-3 and TRBJ1-1, with no clear D. CDR3 size: 11 residues. The germline gives CDR1 ENHRY, CDR2 SYGVKD.

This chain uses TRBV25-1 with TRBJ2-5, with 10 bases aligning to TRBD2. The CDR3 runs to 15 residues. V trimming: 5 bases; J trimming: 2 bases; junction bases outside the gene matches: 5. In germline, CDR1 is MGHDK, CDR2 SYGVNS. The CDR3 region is CASSSSTSGQETQYF. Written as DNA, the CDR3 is TGTGCCAGCAGTAGTTCGACTAGCGGGCAAGAGACCCAGTACTTC.

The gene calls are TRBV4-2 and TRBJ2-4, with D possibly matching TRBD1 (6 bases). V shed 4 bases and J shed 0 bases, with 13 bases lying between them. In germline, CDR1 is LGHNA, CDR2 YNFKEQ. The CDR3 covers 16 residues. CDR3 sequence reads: CASSPKDRLAKNIQYF. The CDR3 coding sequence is TGTGCCAGCAGCCCAAAGGACAGATTAGCCAAAAACATTCAGTACTTC.